This TCR beta chain was recorded in a study of T cells in Graves' hyperthyroidism and ophthalmopathy. CDR1 is LNHDA, CDR2 SQIVND, per germline (reference sequence). This CDR3 is built from 12 residues. Trimming shortened V by 3 bases and J by 7 bases, and 6 bases separated the two germline ends. Amplification of TCR beta CDR3 regions was performed using RNA transcripts as template. A set of HTBI primers served as the primers for a first-round RT-PCR of the TCR CDR3. TCRdb used MiXCR to reprocess the multiplex PCR reads, holding one entry per CDR3 protein. The profile shows hundreds of thousands of distinct CDR3 sequences, 16% of them singletons.

The chain is built from TRBV19 and TRBJ1-4; D remains unclear. The sequence came from a middle-aged woman with Graves' ophthalmopathy. The sequenced sample was blood. The CDR3 protein is CASSIGTEKLFF. As DNA, the CDR3 is TGTGCCAGTAGTATCGGTACTGAAAAACTGTTTTTT.